The 30 T cell receptor beta chains in this list originate from one sample, sequenced in a study of cytomegalovirus exposure and HLA in healthy donors. This PCR relied on a set of 60 Vbeta primers and 13 Jbeta primers. Method: immunoSEQ multiplex PCR; TCRdb's copy keeps in-frame clones and lacks some. The data contain around 130,000 clones, about four fifths of them singletons. Sequencing was done on a sample of PBMCs. These receptors were taken from a man aged 30 to 39 in good health and CMV-seronegative.

CDR3 amino acids: CASSTAGTAYEQYF. Written as DNA, the CDR3 is TGTGCCAGCAGCACCGCGGGGACAGCCTACGAGCAGTACTTC. This sequence joins TRBV11-3 and TRBJ2-7; tentatively, D is TRBD1 (7 bases). There are 14 residues in the CDR3. V shed 5 bases and J shed 2 bases, with 13 bases lying between them. Germline lookup yields CDR1 SGHNT and CDR2 YENEEA.

This chain joins TRBV28 and TRBJ1-5; D is unclear. V lost 5 bases and J 0 bases, leaving 5 bases between the germline ends. The CDR3 sequence is 13 residues long. Germline CDR1 reads MDHEN; CDR2 reads SYDVKM. CDR3 in amino acids: CASSRGSNQPQHF. The CDR3, as DNA: TGTGCCAGCAGTCGGGGTAGCAATCAGCCCCAGCATTTT.

V gene TRBV27 combines with J gene TRBJ1-6, with D uncertain. The germline CDR1 and CDR2 sequences are MNHEY and SMNVEV (reference sequence). Trimming took off 7 bases at V and 0 bases at J, with 7 bases between the two ends. CDR3 length: 14 residues. The DNA for the CDR3 is TGTGCCAGCACGCGGGCCTCCTATAATTCACCCCTCCACTTT. This sequence encodes CASTRASYNSPLHF.

This clone has just one count. The chain is built from TRBV6-1 and TRBJ1-5; D gene uncertain. The V gene's germline CDR1 is MNHNS and CDR2 SASEGT. V dropped 0 bases and J dropped 2 bases, with 8 bases sitting between them. There are 15 residues in the CDR3. CDR3 coding DNA: TGTGCCAGCAGTGAAGCGCCCGGGGGCAATCAGCCCCAGCATTTT. Translated, it gives CASSEAPGGNQPQHF.

This clone was counted once. This chain connects TRBV27 to TRBJ1-2; TRBD1 matches at 9 bases. The germline gives CDR1 MNHEY, CDR2 SMNVEV (reference sequence). The ends lost 5 bases at V and 8 bases at J; junction bases unmatched: 9. This CDR3 is 14 amino acids long. DNA for the CDR3: TGTGCCAGCAGTACAACAGGGGGCGCTAGAGGCTACACCTTC. Its protein product is CASSTTGGARGYTF.

The V call is TRBV27, the J call TRBJ2-1; 11 nucleotides line up with TRBD2. The CDR3 contains 16 residues. The J segment lost 6 bases and the V segment lost 3 bases, leaving 7 bases of the junction unmatched. Germline loops: CDR1 MNHEY, CDR2 SMNVEV (reference sequence). The CDR3 DNA reads as TGTGCCAGCAGTTTCACCCTAGCGGGGGGTTTCAATGAGCAGTTCTTC. Translated: CASSFTLAGGFNEQFF.

This chain links TRBV18 with TRBJ2-5; D is undetermined. Trimming stripped 2 bases from V and 3 bases from J, with 4 bases between. Germline CDR1 reads KGHSH; CDR2 reads LQKENI. The CDR3 covers 12 residues. The CDR3 sequence: CASSPREETQYF. DNA of the CDR3: TGTGCCAGCTCACCAAGAGAAGAGACCCAGTACTTC.

The V gene is TRBV30, the J gene TRBJ1-1; D not resolved. Germline V gene sequence: CDR1 GTSNPN, CDR2 SVGIG (reference sequence). CDR3 length: 12 residues. Trimming stripped 3 bases from V and 3 bases from J, with 8 bases between. As DNA, the CDR3 is TGTGCCTGGAGCTTTGTTGACACTGAAGCTTTCTTT. Translation gives CAWSFVDTEAFF.

V and J are TRBV6-5 and TRBJ2-5; 7 bases fit TRBD1. There are 14 residues in the CDR3. The V gene end was trimmed by 6 bases and the J gene end by 4 bases; junction bases not matched to a gene: 8. Germline CDR1 and CDR2: MNHEY and SVGAGI. CDR3 coding DNA: TGTGCCAGCAGAAGCAGGGGGTTTCGAGAGACCCAGTACTTC. Translated: CASRSRGFRETQYF.

This chain uses TRBV6-1 with TRBJ1-1; 7 bases map to TRBD1. V shed 1 base and J 5 bases; nucleotides not matched to a gene: 7. The CDR3 is made up of 15 amino acids. Germline V gene sequence: CDR1 MNHNS, CDR2 SASEGT. Here the CDR3 reads CASSEDRGTVTEAFF. The CDR3 bases are TGTGCCAGCAGTGAAGACCGGGGGACAGTTACTGAAGCTTTCTTT.

The chain joins TRBV11-2 to TRBJ1-3, with D possibly TRBD1 on 5 matching bases. The CDR3 runs to 14 residues. The V end lost 1 base, the J end lost 2 bases, and 6 bases lay between the germline ends. Germline lookup yields CDR1 SGHAT and CDR2 FQNNGV. CDR3 nucleotides: TGTGCCAGCAGCTTAGGCAGGGCTGGAAACACCATATATTTT. This codes for CASSLGRAGNTIYF.

The chain recombines TRBV2 with TRBJ2-7; D possibly corresponds to TRBD1 (6 bases). Germline V gives CDR1 SNHLY, CDR2 FYNNEI. With 2 bases removed from V and 2 bases from J, the gap between germline ends came to 16 bases. The CDR3 runs to 16 residues. The CDR3 nucleotides are TGTGCCAGCAGTGAACGTTCGGCAGGGGCCACCTACGAGCAGTACTTC. It translates to CASSERSAGATYEQYF.

V is TRBV7-9 and J is TRBJ2-1; 12 bases are a match to TRBD2. Germline loops: CDR1 SEHNR, CDR2 FQNEAQ (reference sequence). This CDR3 contains 17 residues. With 5 bases clipped from V and 2 bases from J, the junction kept 7 bases outside the gene matches. The CDR3 DNA is TGTGCCAGCAGCCCGACTAGCGGGAGATTGGCCTACAATGAGCAGTTCTTC. It yields the protein CASSPTSGRLAYNEQFF.

The chain combines TRBV5-1 with TRBJ1-1; a possible D gene is TRBD1 (5 bases). Trimming pared 2 bases from V and 2 bases from J, leaving 13 bases between. Germline V lookup: CDR1 SGHRS, CDR2 YFSETQ. The CDR3 loop spans 15 amino acids. The CDR3 is CASSFEFQGNTEAFF. The CDR3, as DNA: TGCGCCAGCAGCTTCGAATTCCAGGGCAACACTGAAGCTTTCTTT. The whole variable domain, remainder taken from reference TRBV5-1 and TRBJ1-1, is KAGVTQTPRYLIKTRGQQVTLSCSPISGHRSVSWYQQTPGQGLQFLFEYFSETQRNKGNFPGRFSGRQFSNSRSEMNVSTLELGDSALYLCASSFEFQGNTEAFFGQGTRLTVV.

This clone was detected a few times. The CDR3 DNA is TGTGCCAGCAGCTTAGGGTTGGCTAGCGGGAGGTGGGAGACCCAGTACTTC. Translated, it gives CASSLGLASGRWETQYF. The J gene is TRBJ2-5, the V gene TRBV7-2; 11 nucleotides agree with TRBD2. The CDR3 spans 17 residues. Germline V gene sequence: CDR1 SGHTA, CDR2 FQGNSA. Trimming cost V 1 base and J 5 bases; bases outside gene matches: 9.

This clone was observed a handful of times. J is TRBJ2-7 and V is TRBV5-5; no clear D. V was shortened by 3 bases and J by 9 bases, with 10 bases between the two germline ends. The length of the CDR3 is 11 residues. From germline, CDR1 is SGHKS and CDR2 YYEKEE (reference sequence). The CDR3 protein is CASSSTLGQYF. CDR3 in DNA: TGTGCCAGCAGCTCGACTCTCGGGCAGTACTTC. Variable domain in full (rest from reference TRBV5-5 and TRBJ2-7): DAGVTQSPTHLIKTRGQQVTLRCSPISGHKSVSWYQQVLGQGPQFIFQYYEKEERGRGNFPDRFSARQFPNYSSELNVNALLLGDSALYLCASSSTLGQYFGPGTRLTVT.

The sample holds one count of this clone. This rearrangement joins TRBV9 to TRBJ2-1; D uncertain. The germline CDR1 and CDR2 sequences are SGDLS and YYNGEE. The V gene lost 3 bases and the J gene lost 4 bases, with 14 bases spanning the gap. The CDR3 runs 15 residues. CDR3: CASSAQLVSYNEQFF. The CDR3 DNA reads TGTGCCAGCAGCGCTCAACTTGTCTCGTACAATGAGCAGTTCTTC.

This sequence joins TRBV7-9 and TRBJ2-3; a weak D match, TRBD2 (6 bases). The CDR3 has 15 residues. CDR1 is SEHNR and CDR2 is FQNEAQ in the germline V gene (reference sequence). The V and J ends lost 7 bases and 4 bases respectively, with 18 bases between them. CDR3 in DNA: TGTGCCAGCACCGCGGGGACCCCTAATGCAGATACGCAGTATTTT. It specifies CASTAGTPNADTQYF.

This sequence joins TRBV7-8 and TRBJ2-5, with D possibly matching TRBD1 (6 bases). There are 15 residues in the CDR3. Between the trimmed V and J ends, which lost 6 bases and 3 bases, there was a span of 17 bases. Looked up from germline, CDR1 is SGHVS and CDR2 is FQNEAQ. CDR3 residues: CASSLGQNYKETQYF. The CDR3 coding sequence is TGTGCCAGCAGTCTCGGACAGAACTATAAAGAGACCCAGTACTTC.

This clone was observed a single time. The CDR3 bases are TGTGCCAGCAGCTTAGCCCCGGGTGAGCAGTTCTTC. It codes for CASSLAPGEQFF. The rearrangement joins TRBV7-6 to TRBJ2-1; D call uncertain. The CDR3 sequence is 12 residues long. The V gene lost 0 bases and the J gene lost 9 bases, with 6 bases spanning the gap. The germline gives CDR1 SGHVS, CDR2 FNYEAQ.

This chain joins TRBV6-1 and TRBJ2-1; TRBD1 might be the D (6 bases). The CDR3 loop spans 14 amino acids. Germline CDR1 and CDR2: MNHNS and SASEGT. Trimming took 5 bases from V and 8 from J, leaving 16 bases between them. The CDR3 sequence: CASSKQGLGDEQFF. CDR3 nucleotides: TGTGCCAGCAGTAAACAGGGTTTGGGAGATGAGCAGTTCTTC.

The chain employs TRBV18 and TRBJ1-6; no reliable D call. The V end was cut by 2 bases, the J end by 0 bases, with 11 bases between. The CDR3 is 17 amino acids. Looked up from germline, CDR1 is KGHSH and CDR2 is LQKENI. This chain's CDR3 is CASSPGPESSYNSPLHF. The CDR3 DNA follows: TGTGCCAGCTCACCAGGGCCCGAAAGCTCCTATAATTCACCCCTCCACTTT.

This clone was recorded at least ten times. The chain combines TRBV7-9 with TRBJ1-1; D ambiguous. CDR1 is SEHNR, CDR2 FQNEAQ, per germline (reference sequence). V was shortened by 4 bases and J by 1 base, with 16 bases between the two germline ends. There are 16 residues in the CDR3. CDR3 amino acids: CASSSNQRVANTEAFF. In DNA, the CDR3 is TGTGCCAGCAGCTCCAATCAACGGGTGGCGAACACTGAAGCTTTCTTT.

This clone was seen more than once but under ten times. V is TRBV18 and J is TRBJ2-7; D uncertain. This CDR3 is built from 14 residues. Germline CDR1 KGHSH, CDR2 LQKENI. V lost 4 bases and J lost 3, with 13 bases in between. The CDR3 DNA reads TGTGCCAGCTCACTGGTCAGATCGAACTACGAGCAGTACTTC. Its protein product is CASSLVRSNYEQYF.

The DNA for the CDR3 is TGCGCCAGCAGCTTGTTGTTCTCAGGCCCTGAAGCTTTCTTT. Protein product: CASSLLFSGPEAFF. The chain recombines TRBV5-1 with TRBJ1-1, with D unresolved. Trimming left V 1 base short and J 6 bases short, with 13 bases between. In germline, CDR1 is SGHRS, CDR2 YFSETQ. CDR3 length equals 14 residues.

V and J are TRBV4-3 and TRBJ2-2; possible D gene TRBD2, 6 bases. The CDR3 totals 15 residues. The germline V gene has CDR1 LGHNA and CDR2 YSLEER. Deletions cut 0 bases from V and 4 bases from J, with 9 bases between. Here the CDR3 reads CASSQEAGFTGELFF. The CDR3 DNA reads as TGCGCCAGCAGCCAAGAAGCGGGCTTCACCGGGGAGCTGTTTTTT.

The chain joins TRBV7-2 to TRBJ2-3, with D maybe TRBD1 (5 bases). The germline V gene has CDR1 SGHTA and CDR2 FQGNSA. The ends were cut back, 2 bases at V and 4 bases at J, with 10 bases in the middle. This CDR3 contains 14 residues. This chain's CDR3 is CASSLFQGPDTQYF. The CDR3 coding sequence is TGTGCCAGCAGCTTATTTCAGGGTCCAGATACGCAGTATTTT. Filled out from reference TRBV7-2 and TRBJ2-3, the complete variable domain reads GAGVSQSPSNKVTEKGKDVELRCDPISGHTALYWYRQSLGQGLEFLIYFQGNSAPDKSGLPSDRFSAERTGGSVSTLTIQRTQQEDSAVYLCASSLFQGPDTQYFGPGTRLTVL.

The chain carries TRBV25-1 and TRBJ2-3; D is possibly TRBD2 (5 bases). Germline values: CDR1 MGHDK, CDR2 SYGVNS. This CDR3 is built from 15 residues. Trimming took 5 bases from V and 3 from J, leaving 15 bases between them. The CDR3 DNA sequence: TGTGCCAGCAGTCCGGCAAACCGAGGGACAGATACGCAGTATTTT. It specifies CASSPANRGTDTQYF.

This chain connects TRBV27 to TRBJ1-5, with D possibly being TRBD1 (5 bases). In germline, CDR1 is MNHEY, CDR2 SMNVEV (reference sequence). The V end was cut by 4 bases, the J end by 5 bases, with 18 bases between. The length of the CDR3 is 16 residues. Here the CDR3 reads CASSSATPQGYQPQHF. The CDR3 region has the DNA TGTGCCAGCAGTTCCGCCACTCCCCAGGGTTATCAGCCCCAGCATTTT.

V gene TRBV29-1 combines with J gene TRBJ2-5, with 8 nucleotides matching TRBD1. Germline values: CDR1 SQVTM, CDR2 ANQGSEA. Trimming cost V 6 bases and J 3 bases; bases outside gene matches: 9. This CDR3 region has 14 residues. The CDR3 region is CSVATDRVKETQYF. The CDR3 DNA is TGCAGCGTCGCAACGGACAGGGTGAAAGAGACCCAGTACTTC. Full variable domain (outside the CDR3, taken from reference TRBV29-1 and TRBJ2-5): SAVISQKPSRDICQRGTSLTIQCQVDSQVTMMFWYRQQPGQSLTLIATANQGSEATYESGFVIDKFPISRPNLTFSTLTVSNMSPEDSSIYLCSVATDRVKETQYFGPGTRLLVL.